This record looks at one T cell receptor (beta chain) sequence and its context. Its specificity is unknown. Isolated RNA was reverse transcribed in full, so expressed TCRB transcripts were sequenced. Naive, central memory and regulatory T cell samples averaged approximately 3.9 million immunoSEQ reads each. The data were produced by immunoSEQ multiplex PCR, yet TCRdb's version contains in-frame clones alone and is incomplete. Here the sample spans some 350,000 clones, around a tenth being singletons. This specimen belongs to a study of beta chain features in type 1 diabetes. The V and J ends lost 2 bases and 7 bases respectively, with 9 bases between them. CDR1 GTSNPN and CDR2 SVGIG come from the germline V gene (reference sequence). The CDR3 length is 11 residues. Whole-study results and caveats: Diminished insertions and augmented deletions at VDJ junctions characterized type 1 diabetes patients. There was a moderate but significant shortening of TCRB CDR3s in all four CD4+ subsets of Type 1 diabetes patients.

The receptor was isolated from a man aged 25-45 years with type 1 diabetes. V usage is TRBV30 and J usage is TRBJ2-7, with a tentative D call TRBD2 (5 bases). The sequenced sample was central memory CD4+ T cells from blood. The CDR3 DNA sequence: TGTGCCTGGAGTCCTTCGGGGGAGCAGTACTTC. It encodes CAWSPSGEQYF.